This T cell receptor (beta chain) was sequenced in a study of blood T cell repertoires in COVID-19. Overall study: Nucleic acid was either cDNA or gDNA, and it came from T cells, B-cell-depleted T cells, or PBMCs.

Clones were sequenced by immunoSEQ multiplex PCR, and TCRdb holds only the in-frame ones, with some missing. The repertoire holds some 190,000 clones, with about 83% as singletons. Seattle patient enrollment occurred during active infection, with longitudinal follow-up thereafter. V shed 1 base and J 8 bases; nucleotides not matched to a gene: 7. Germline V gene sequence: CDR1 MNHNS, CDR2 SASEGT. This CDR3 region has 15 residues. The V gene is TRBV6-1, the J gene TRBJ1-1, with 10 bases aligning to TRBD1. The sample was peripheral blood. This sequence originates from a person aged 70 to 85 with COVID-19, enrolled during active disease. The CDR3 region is CASSEEGTGVVEAFF. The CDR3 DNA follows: TGTGCCAGCAGTGAAGAGGGGACAGGGGTTGTAGAAGCTTTCTTT.